This T cell receptor (beta chain) derives from a study of tissue T cells after allogeneic stem cell transplantation. Overall study: Graft-versus-host disease patients received grafts, four unmodified and three CD34-selected to deplete T cells.

Germline lookup yields CDR1 SGHDN and CDR2 FVKESK. The CDR3 extends over 14 amino acids. Trimming removed 3 bases from V and 6 bases from J, with 14 bases in between. This clone qualifies as hyperexpanded. Its matching antigen is unknown. Some clones are missing from TCRdb's copy, which holds only in-frame ones; the method was immunoSEQ multiplex PCR. The profile covers approximately 500 clones, with 40% to 50% appearing a single time and around 80% taken by the ten largest. Study-level results: Few T cell clones were shared across patients, but motif clusters showed tissue-specific shared signatures. Anatomically similar tissues had similar TCR repertoires within each patient.

All graft-versus-host disease patients had gastrointestinal involvement and received several lines of directed therapy. The receptor was derived from a female patient aged 40-69 years with steroid-refractory graft-versus-host disease after an allogeneic stem cell transplant. Some T cells may be supplied by the graft donor. The chain couples TRBV14 to TRBJ1-1; perhaps TRBD1 as D (5 bases). Sequencing was performed on skin, taken at autopsy. CDR3 residues: CASSQERGRAEAFF. The CDR3 DNA sequence: TGTGCCAGCAGCCAGGAGAGGGGTAGGGCTGAAGCTTTCTTT. The full variable domain, its missing parts supplied by reference TRBV14 and TRBJ1-1, is EAGVTQFPSHSVIEKGQTVTLRCDPISGHDNLYWYRRVMGKEIKFLLHFVKESKQDESGMPNNRFLAERTGGTYSTLKVQPAELEDSGVYFCASSQERGRAEAFFGQGTRLTVV.